The 24 T cell receptor beta chains reported below all come from one sample, sequenced in a study of cytomegalovirus exposure and HLA in healthy donors. Clones were read by immunoSEQ multiplex PCR, and TCRdb kept only the in-frame ones, dropping some. The sample holds approximately 200,000 clones, over 80% seen once. What was sequenced was PBMCs. The receptors stem from a young woman in good health and CMV-seronegative.

The V gene is TRBV18, the J gene TRBJ1-5, with 8 bases fitting TRBD1. Germline CDR1 KGHSH, CDR2 LQKENI. The CDR3 is made up of 15 amino acids. Unmatched junction bases numbered 7, after V lost 3 bases and J lost 6 bases. The DNA for the CDR3 is TGTGCCAGCTCACCGACAGGGGTGGTTTTTCAGCCCCAGCATTTT. Encoded protein: CASSPTGVVFQPQHF.

The gene calls are TRBV29-1 and TRBJ1-2; 8 bases match TRBD1. Germline V gives CDR1 SQVTM, CDR2 ANQGSEA. Trimming removed 6 bases from V and 3 bases from J; junction bases left unmatched: 9. This CDR3 is 14 amino acids long. The DNA of the CDR3 is TGCAGCGTAATCGACAGGGGAGAGGACTATGGCTACACCTTC. It specifies CSVIDRGEDYGYTF.

The V call is TRBV7-8, the J call TRBJ1-1; D ambiguous. This CDR3 is 15 amino acids long. V lost 0 bases, J lost 1 base, and 9 bases lay in between. Germline V gene data show CDR1 as SGHVS and CDR2 as FQNEAQ. CDR3: CASSLASGGNTEAFF. Here the CDR3 DNA reads TGTGCCAGCAGCTTAGCGTCGGGAGGGAACACTGAAGCTTTCTTT. Variable domain in full (rest from reference TRBV7-8 and TRBJ1-1): GAGVSQSPRYKVAKRGQDVALRCDPISGHVSLFWYQQALGQGPEFLTYFQNEAQLDKSGLPSDRFFAERPEGSVSTLKIQRTQQEDSAVYLCASSLASGGNTEAFFGQGTRLTVV.

The V gene is TRBV5-4, the J gene TRBJ1-2; TRBD1 agrees at 8 bases. The CDR3 has 16 amino acids. Trimming took 4 bases from V and 1 from J; bases not matched to a gene: 9. Germline values: CDR1 SGHNT, CDR2 YYREEE (reference sequence). DNA of the CDR3: TGTGCCAGCAGCCCAGGACAGGGAGGCCTTAACTATGGCTACACCTTC. Translated: CASSPGQGGLNYGYTF.

DNA for the CDR3: TGTGCCAGCAGCCAAGAGGTCGACGGGTCCCTAGCCTACGAGCAGTACTTC. It codes for CASSQEVDGSLAYEQYF. The rearrangement links TRBV4-2 to TRBJ2-7; D is uncertain. The CDR3 length is 17 residues. In germline, CDR1 is LGHNA, CDR2 YNFKEQ. Trimming shortened V by 0 bases and J by 2 bases, and 17 bases separated the two germline ends.

In this sample, this clone turned up a few times. The chain has TRBV5-1 and TRBJ2-1, with D maybe TRBD2 (6 bases). The CDR3 extends over 15 amino acids. The V end lost 0 bases, the J end lost 10 bases, and 17 bases lay between the germline ends. Germline V CDR1 and CDR2: SGHRS, YFSETQ. CDR3 protein: CASSLDSLAGGEQFF. The CDR3 nucleotides are TGCGCCAGCAGCTTGGACAGTCTGGCCGGGGGAGAGCAGTTCTTC.

J is TRBJ1-2 and V is TRBV7-6, with TRBD1 matching over 12 bases. Trimming took 5 bases from V and 8 from J; bases not matched to a gene: 6. The CDR3 spans 14 residues. CDR1 is SGHVS, CDR2 FNYEAQ, per germline. CDR3 region: CASSLGQGAGGYTF. The CDR3 region has the DNA TGTGCCAGCAGCCTGGGACAGGGGGCAGGAGGCTACACCTTC.

CDR3: CASSLEREGLNEQFF. CDR3 sequence (DNA): TGTGCCAGCAGCTTAGAACGGGAGGGCCTTAATGAGCAGTTCTTC. The chain has TRBV11-3 and TRBJ2-1, with 8 bases aligning to TRBD2. The trim removed 0 bases at V and 7 bases at J, leaving 5 bases unmatched. Germline V gene sequence: CDR1 SGHNT, CDR2 YENEEA. The CDR3 is made up of 15 amino acids.

This clone came up a few times. The chain joins TRBV19 to TRBJ2-7; 7 bases line up with TRBD2. Germline loops: CDR1 LNHDA, CDR2 SQIVND (reference sequence). Germline trimming cut 10 bases from V and 4 bases from J; bases unmatched to any gene: 16. The CDR3 covers 15 residues. This CDR3 is CATDEGGSGGYEQYF. CDR3 DNA sequence: TGTGCCACGGACGAAGGCGGGAGTGGTGGGTACGAGCAGTACTTC.

The chain is built from TRBV11-2 and TRBJ1-4, with a possible D match to TRBD1 (6 bases). V was cut by 0 bases and J by 3 bases, with 8 bases left in between. The CDR3 runs 15 residues. Germline V gene sequence: CDR1 SGHAT, CDR2 FQNNGV. The DNA for the CDR3 is TGTGCCAGCAGCTTAGATAGGGGGTCTAATGAAAAACTGTTTTTT. Protein: CASSLDRGSNEKLFF.

The V call is TRBV7-3, the J call TRBJ2-2; D unclear. The V end was cut by 1 base, the J end by 1 base, with 10 bases between. CDR3 length: 16 residues. Germline V gene lookup returns CDR1 SGHTA and CDR2 FQGTGA. This CDR3 reads CASSLMVGKNTGELFF. In nucleotides, the CDR3 is TGTGCCAGCAGCTTAATGGTTGGCAAGAACACCGGGGAGCTGTTTTTT.

The chain links TRBV5-4 to TRBJ1-2, with 9 positions matching TRBD1. Unmatched junction bases numbered 5, after V lost 0 bases and J lost 8 bases. There are 14 residues in the CDR3. Germline V CDR1 and CDR2: SGHNT, YYREEE (reference sequence). CDR3 in DNA: TGTGCCAGCAGCTTGGACAGGGGGCCTGGGGGCTACACCTTC. Protein: CASSLDRGPGGYTF.

This sequence joins TRBV27 and TRBJ1-1; 7 bases map to TRBD1. The germline gives CDR1 MNHEY, CDR2 SMNVEV (reference sequence). The CDR3 runs 13 residues. Trimming removed 5 bases from V and 3 bases from J; junction bases left unmatched: 3. CDR3 DNA: TGTGCCAGCAGTATTACAGGGGACACTGAAGCTTTCTTT. This sequence encodes CASSITGDTEAFF.

The CDR3 DNA is TGTGCCAGCCAAATTAGCGGAAACTACGAGCAGTACTTC. Protein sequence: CASQISGNYEQYF. The V gene is TRBV7-9, the J gene TRBJ2-7; possible D gene TRBD2, 6 bases. This CDR3 region has 13 residues. V was pared by 8 bases and J by 3 bases, with 14 bases between. Germline lookup yields CDR1 SEHNR and CDR2 FQNEAQ (reference sequence).

The sample holds one count of this clone. This chain uses TRBV18 with TRBJ1-1, with D perhaps matching TRBD1 (6 bases). Germline-derived CDR1 and CDR2 are KGHSH and LQKENI. V was trimmed by 6 bases and J by 3 bases, leaving 17 bases between them. The CDR3 totals 15 residues. CDR3: CASSRKEGHDTEAFF. The DNA for the CDR3 is TGTGCCAGCTCGCGAAAAGAGGGACACGACACTGAAGCTTTCTTT.

The chain recombines TRBV5-8 with TRBJ2-3; 14 bases agree with TRBD2. Germline V gene sequence: CDR1 SGHTS, CDR2 YDEGEE. The CDR3 spans 20 residues. V gave up 0 bases and J gave up 7 bases; unmatched junction bases: 16. The CDR3 is CASSLEGTSGSPTEGNTQYF. The CDR3 bases are TGTGCCAGCAGCTTGGAAGGGACTAGCGGGAGTCCTACCGAGGGAAATACGCAGTATTTT.

The chain is built from TRBV27 and TRBJ1-1, with D maybe TRBD1 (6 bases). V was shortened by 3 bases and J by 7 bases, with 9 bases between the two germline ends. The CDR3 has 12 residues. The germline V gene encodes CDR1 MNHEY and CDR2 SMNVEV (reference sequence). As DNA, the CDR3 is TGTGCCAGCAGTTTTATCAGGGGTGAAGCTTTCTTT. It is translated as CASSFIRGEAFF.

The chain combines TRBV5-4 with TRBJ2-1; 7 nucleotides match TRBD2. Germline assignment: CDR1 SGHNT and CDR2 YYREEE (reference sequence). The J segment lost 9 bases and the V segment lost 0 bases, leaving 18 bases of the junction unmatched. CDR3 length: 18 residues. This CDR3 reads CASSLGGRASRGIGEQFF. CDR3 nucleotide sequence: TGTGCCAGCAGCTTGGGAGGGAGGGCCTCTCGCGGAATTGGTGAGCAGTTCTTC.

In its sample, this clone was seen once. V usage is TRBV30 and J usage is TRBJ1-5; D possibly corresponds to TRBD1 (6 bases). Trimming left V 5 bases short and J 3 bases short, with 11 bases between. The CDR3 spans 13 residues. Germline values: CDR1 GTSNPN, CDR2 SVGIG (reference sequence). The CDR3 protein is CAWATGNNQPQHF. The DNA of the CDR3 is TGTGCCTGGGCCACAGGGAACAATCAGCCCCAGCATTTT.

This chain joins TRBV19 and TRBJ1-1; 9 bases align to TRBD1. The CDR3 loop spans 16 amino acids. Germline assignment: CDR1 LNHDA and CDR2 SQIVND (reference sequence). V trimming: 4 bases; J trimming: 6 bases; junction bases outside the gene matches: 12. The CDR3 coding sequence is TGTGCCAGTAGTAGTTGGGAGACAGGGGGAATGGCTGAAGCTTTCTTT. This translates into CASSSWETGGMAEAFF.

CDR3 loop: CASSGKRNEKLFF. For the CDR3, the DNA is TGCGCCAGCAGTGGAAAGAGAAATGAAAAACTGTTTTTT. This chain connects TRBV10-1 to TRBJ1-4; D gene ambiguous. Trimming shortened V by 4 bases and J by 5 bases, and 8 bases separated the two germline ends. This CDR3 is 13 amino acids long. Germline V gene sequence: CDR1 WNHNN, CDR2 SYGVQD (reference sequence).

The J gene is TRBJ2-7, the V gene TRBV2; 9 bases line up with TRBD1. Germline V lookup: CDR1 SNHLY, CDR2 FYNNEI. J was trimmed by 5 bases and V by 7 bases; bases with no gene match: 15. This CDR3 is built from 16 residues. The CDR3 nucleotides read TGTGCCAGCACTCATCGACAGGGGGGAGAACCCCACGAGCAGTACTTC. This gives the protein CASTHRQGGEPHEQYF.

The chain is built from TRBV27 and TRBJ2-7, with D perhaps matching TRBD1 (6 bases). With 3 bases removed from V and 0 bases from J, the gap between germline ends came to 12 bases. CDR1 is MNHEY and CDR2 is SMNVEV in the germline V gene (reference sequence). This CDR3 spans 15 amino acids. The chain's CDR3 is CASSFLGTNSYEQYF. For the CDR3, the DNA is TGTGCCAGCAGTTTTTTAGGGACAAACTCCTACGAGCAGTACTTC.

The V call is TRBV29-1, the J call TRBJ1-1, with 8 nucleotides matching TRBD1. CDR3 length: 16 amino acids. Trimming cost V 1 base and J 3 bases; bases outside gene matches: 10. Germline assignment: CDR1 SQVTM and CDR2 ANQGSEA. The CDR3 loop reads CSVEASQGEVYTEAFF. CDR3 DNA sequence: TGCAGCGTTGAAGCCTCACAGGGGGAAGTCTACACTGAAGCTTTCTTT.